This T cell receptor (beta chain) appears in the sequencing data of a study of CD8+ T cells in alopecia areata. Germline V gives CDR1 MNHEY, CDR2 SVGAGI. The CDR3 consists of 11 residues. Trimming removed 8 bases at V and 9 bases at J, with 11 bases between. Treatment denoted: oral pan-JAK inhibitor, 5-10 mg twice daily. T lymphocytes (CD4+ and CD8+) were sorted from PBMCs. RNA was isolated and reverse transcribed to cDNA, the sequencing template. Generated by immunoSEQ multiplex PCR, the TCRdb table keeps only in-frame clones and is missing some. The sample has roughly 100,000 clones; roughly two thirds are singletons.

This TCR came from a human donor with alopecia areata. Material: CD8+ T cells sorted from blood, obtained at week 4, from a patient treated with tofacitinib. The rearrangement joins TRBV6-5 to TRBJ2-1, with a possible D match to TRBD1 (6 bases). CDR3 residues: CASGTGSEQFF. The CDR3 DNA follows: TGTGCCAGCGGTACAGGGAGTGAGCAGTTCTTC.